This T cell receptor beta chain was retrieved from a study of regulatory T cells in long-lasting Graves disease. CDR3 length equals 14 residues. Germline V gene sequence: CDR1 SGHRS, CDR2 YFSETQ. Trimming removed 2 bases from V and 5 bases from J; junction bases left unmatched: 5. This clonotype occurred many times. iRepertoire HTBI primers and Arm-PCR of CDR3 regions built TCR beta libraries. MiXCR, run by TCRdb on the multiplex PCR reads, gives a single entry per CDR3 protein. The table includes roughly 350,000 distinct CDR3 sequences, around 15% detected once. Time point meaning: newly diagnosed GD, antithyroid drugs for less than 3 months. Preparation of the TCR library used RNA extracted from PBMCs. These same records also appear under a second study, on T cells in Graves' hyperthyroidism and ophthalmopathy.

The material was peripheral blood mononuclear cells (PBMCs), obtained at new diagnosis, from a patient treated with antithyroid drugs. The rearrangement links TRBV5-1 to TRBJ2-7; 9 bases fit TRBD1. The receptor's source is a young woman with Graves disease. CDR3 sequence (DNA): TGCGCCAGCAGCTTCGGACAGGGGTCGGACGAGCAGTACTTC. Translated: CASSFGQGSDEQYF.